This TCR beta chain is from a study of sequential checkpoint blockade in melanoma. Study as a whole: Each arm's sequence ended with maintenance nivolumab. DNA from some 84 pretreatment tumor samples underwent TCRβ immunosequencing.

Study findings and constraints: Patients with week-13 increases in T-cell fraction and clonality benefited about 30 times more often.

This CDR3 is built from 19 residues. The germline V gene has CDR1 LNHDA and CDR2 SQIVND (reference sequence). V lost 6 bases, J lost 7 bases, and 21 bases stayed unmatched. Treatment described: randomized to nivolumab then ipilimumab (arm A) or the reverse (arm B). Patients had received no earlier DNA-damaging chemotherapy. Libraries were prepared by immunoSEQ multiplex PCR; TCRdb keeps only in-frame clonotypes and omits some of them. Of under 5,500 clones listed, roughly a fifth are singletons. As concerns this clone: Its antigen is not known.

Sequenced here: tumor tissue (inferred from file names), sampled from a patient given nivolumab and ipilimumab in sequence. This clonotype originated in a human donor with melanoma. J is TRBJ1-6 and V is TRBV19; 7 bases align to TRBD1. The CDR3 DNA follows: TGTGCCAGTAGGCGCCGCGGTGGGACAGATCTCTCGCGGAATTCACCCCTCCACTTT. Protein product: CASRRRGGTDLSRNSPLHF.